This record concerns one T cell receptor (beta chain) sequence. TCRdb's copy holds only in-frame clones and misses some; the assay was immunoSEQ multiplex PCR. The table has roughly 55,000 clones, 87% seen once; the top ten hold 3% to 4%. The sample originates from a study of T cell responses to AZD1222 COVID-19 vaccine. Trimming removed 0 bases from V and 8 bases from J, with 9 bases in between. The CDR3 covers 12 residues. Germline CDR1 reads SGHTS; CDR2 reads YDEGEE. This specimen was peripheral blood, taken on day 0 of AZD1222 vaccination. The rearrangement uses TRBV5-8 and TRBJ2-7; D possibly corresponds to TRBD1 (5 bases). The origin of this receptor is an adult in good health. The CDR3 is CASSLAGQKQYF. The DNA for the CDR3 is TGTGCCAGCAGCTTGGCAGGACAAAAGCAGTACTTC.